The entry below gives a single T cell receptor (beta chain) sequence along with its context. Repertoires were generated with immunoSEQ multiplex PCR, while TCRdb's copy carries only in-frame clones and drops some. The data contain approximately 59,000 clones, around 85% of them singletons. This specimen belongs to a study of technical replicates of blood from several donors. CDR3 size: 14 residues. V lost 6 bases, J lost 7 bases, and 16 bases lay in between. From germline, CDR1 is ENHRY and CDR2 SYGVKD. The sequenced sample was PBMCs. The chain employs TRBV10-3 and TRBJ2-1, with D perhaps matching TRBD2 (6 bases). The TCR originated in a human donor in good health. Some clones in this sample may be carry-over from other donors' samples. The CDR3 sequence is CAISQGGGRNEQFF. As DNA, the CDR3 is TGTGCCATCAGCCAGGGAGGAGGGAGAAATGAGCAGTTCTTC.